The clone carrying this TCR beta chain was seen just once. Healthy Caucasians provided all donations. This specimen belongs to a study of identical twins. CDR1 is SQVTM and CDR2 is ANQGSEA in the germline V gene. The J segment lost 3 bases and the V segment lost 6 bases, leaving 7 bases of the junction unmatched. CDR3 size: 15 residues. From the 5' RACE reads, TCRdb called clonotypes with MiXCR, one entry per CDR3 protein. The sample has roughly 1.6 million distinct CDR3 sequences, less than 40% seen once. The chain employs TRBV29-1 and TRBJ2-1; 11 nucleotides align to TRBD1. The source of this sequence is a newborn girl in good health. Specimen: cord blood. CDR3 bases: TGCAGCGTGAGCACCGGGACAGGGGGCTACAATGAGCAGTTCTTC. Translation gives CSVSTGTGGYNEQFF.